A single sample gave rise to the 31 T cell receptor beta chains below, sequenced in a study of shared T cell receptors in the human thymus. Method: immunoSEQ multiplex PCR; TCRdb's copy keeps in-frame clones and lacks some. This repertoire shows 550,000 to 800,000 clones, 80% to 90% found once; its top ten account for around 0.01%. This sample was also put to use in a study of human thymus T cells.

The sample was thymocytes. The receptors shown here come from a girl under two years old with a congenital heart defect.

This clone was seen once. The junction departs from germline at one end; a sequencing error may be responsible. The chain is built from TRBV9 and TRBJ1-3, with D hard to call. Germline V gene lookup returns CDR1 SGDLS and CDR2 YYNGEE. The CDR3 is made up of 13 amino acids. The CDR3 is CASSRQRINPIYF. DNA for the CDR3: TGTGCCAGCAGCCGACAAAGAATAAACCCCATATATTTT.

The chain joins TRBV7-7 to TRBJ1-2; TRBD1 agrees at 10 bases. Germline trimming cut 5 bases from V and 3 bases from J; bases unmatched to any gene: 9. The CDR3 length is 16 residues. From germline, CDR1 is SSHAT and CDR2 FNYEAQ (reference sequence). CDR3: CASSPKRQGADYGYTF. The CDR3, as DNA: TGTGCCAGCAGCCCTAAACGACAGGGGGCAGACTATGGCTACACCTTC.

The chain carries TRBV19 and TRBJ1-1; TRBD1 might be the D (5 bases). Germline V lookup: CDR1 LNHDA, CDR2 SQIVND (reference sequence). Trimming shortened V by 9 bases and J by 1 base, and 15 bases separated the two germline ends. The CDR3 extends over 14 amino acids. The CDR3 is CASIREGWNTEAFF. The CDR3 DNA follows: TGTGCCAGCATAAGGGAGGGGTGGAACACTGAAGCTTTCTTT. Drawing the rest from reference TRBV19 and TRBJ1-1, the complete variable domain is DGGITQSPKYLFRKEGQNVTLSCEQNLNHDAMYWYRQDPGQGLRLIYYSQIVNDFQKGDIAEGYSVSREKKESFPLTVTSAQKNPTAFYLCASIREGWNTEAFFGQGTRLTVV.

This clone was found a few times. V is TRBV7-6 and J is TRBJ1-1; maybe TRBD1 (6 bases). The V gene's germline CDR1 is SGHVS and CDR2 FNYEAQ. Trimming shortened V by 4 bases and J by 0 bases, and 9 bases separated the two germline ends. The CDR3 extends over 14 amino acids. Here the CDR3 DNA reads TGTGCCAGCAGCTCGGACAGATTGAACACTGAAGCTTTCTTT. It encodes CASSSDRLNTEAFF.

The chain uses TRBV9 and TRBJ1-1, with 10 bases fitting TRBD1. The germline CDR1 and CDR2 sequences are SGDLS and YYNGEE. Losses at the gene ends were 4 bases for V and 2 bases for J; bases not matched to a gene: 8. This CDR3 has 16 residues. CDR3 sequence (DNA): TGTGCCAGCAGCCCCAGGACAGGGGGTCTCAACACTGAAGCTTTCTTT. This encodes CASSPRTGGLNTEAFF. The full variable domain, in which reference TRBV9 and TRBJ1-1 provide the parts outside the CDR3, is DSGVTQTPKHLITATGQRVTLRCSPRSGDLSVYWYQQSLDQGLQFLIQYYNGEERAKGNILERFSAQQFPDLHSELNLSSLELGDSALYFCASSPRTGGLNTEAFFGQGTRLTVV.

The gene calls are TRBV5-5 and TRBJ1-2, with D tentatively TRBD1 (5 bases). This CDR3 comprises 12 residues. Germline values: CDR1 SGHKS, CDR2 YYEKEE (reference sequence). V was clipped by 3 bases and J by 7 bases, with 10 bases between them. The CDR3 protein is CASSSRGGGYTF. CDR3 nucleotide sequence: TGTGCCAGCAGCTCGCGGGGGGGTGGCTACACCTTC.

The chain recombines TRBV27 with TRBJ2-3; tentative D call: TRBD1 (5 bases). Germline CDR1 reads MNHEY; CDR2 reads SMNVEV (reference sequence). CDR3 length equals 15 residues. Trimming removed 5 bases at V and 3 bases at J, with 15 bases between. This CDR3 reads CASSKQVEQTDTQYF. CDR3 sequence (DNA): TGTGCCAGCAGTAAACAGGTCGAACAGACAGATACGCAGTATTTT.

The gene calls are TRBV4-3 and TRBJ2-1, with 10 positions matching TRBD1. The CDR3 runs to 22 residues. CDR1 LGHNA and CDR2 YSLEER come from the germline V gene. After removal of 0 bases from V and 3 bases from J, the junction contained 20 bases not matched to a gene. This CDR3 is CASSQDRGQDRGYLELYNEQFF. CDR3 coding DNA: TGCGCCAGCAGCCAAGATCGGGGTCAGGACAGGGGGTACCTGGAGCTCTACAATGAGCAGTTCTTC.

The chain links TRBV7-9 to TRBJ1-1; D unclear. The germline CDR1 and CDR2 sequences are SEHNR and FQNEAQ (reference sequence). Trimming took off 4 bases at V and 3 bases at J, with 9 bases between the two ends. The CDR3 loop spans 13 amino acids. DNA for the CDR3: TGTGCCAGCAGCTCACCAGGATACACTGAAGCTTTCTTT. Translated: CASSSPGYTEAFF.

This chain connects TRBV6-1 to TRBJ1-2; no reliable D call. The V gene lost 5 bases and the J gene lost 3 bases, with 13 bases spanning the gap. There are 14 residues in the CDR3. The V gene's germline CDR1 is MNHNS and CDR2 SASEGT. In nucleotides, the CDR3 is TGTGCCAGCAGTAGGGAACCGGGAGACTATGGCTACACCTTC. Its translation: CASSREPGDYGYTF.

The CDR3 sequence is CAWSAPGPGPDSSYNSPLHF. In nucleotides, the CDR3 is TGTGCCTGGAGTGCACCCGGCCCGGGTCCTGATAGCTCCTATAATTCACCCCTCCACTTT. The gene calls are TRBV30 and TRBJ1-6, with D hard to call. V dropped 1 base and J dropped 0 bases, with 22 bases sitting between them. Germline V gives CDR1 GTSNPN, CDR2 SVGIG (reference sequence). The CDR3 is made up of 20 amino acids.

The genes are TRBV2 and TRBJ2-2; D is ambiguous. Between the trimmed V and J ends, which lost 3 bases and 7 bases, there was a span of 18 bases. This CDR3 spans 16 amino acids. The germline V gene encodes CDR1 SNHLY and CDR2 FYNNEI. Here the CDR3 reads CASSDWRSPGNGELFF. The CDR3 nucleotides read TGTGCCAGCAGTGATTGGCGGTCCCCGGGTAACGGGGAGCTGTTTTTT.

The chain recombines TRBV5-1 with TRBJ2-5; D may be TRBD2 (5 bases). V lost 3 bases and J 1 base, leaving 13 bases between the germline ends. The CDR3 contains 15 residues. CDR1 and CDR2 from the germline V gene are SGHRS and YFSETQ. The CDR3 coding sequence is TGCGCCAGCAGCTGGCCCGAGGGTACCCAAGAGACCCAGTACTTC. It encodes CASSWPEGTQETQYF.

The rearrangement joins TRBV28 to TRBJ1-1; TRBD1 matches 9 bases. The CDR3 covers 16 residues. Per the germline V gene, CDR1 is MDHEN and CDR2 is SYDVKM. J gave up 4 bases and V 4 bases, and 10 bases lay outside the gene matches. CDR3 sequence: CASSWDRANVSTEAFF. Written as DNA, the CDR3 is TGTGCCAGCAGTTGGGACAGGGCGAACGTTAGCACTGAAGCTTTCTTT.

V gene TRBV10-3 combines with J gene TRBJ1-2; 8 bases map to TRBD1. Trimming cost V 2 bases and J 0 bases; bases outside gene matches: 14. In germline, CDR1 is ENHRY, CDR2 SYGVKD. This CDR3 is built from 19 residues. CDR3 DNA sequence: TGTGCCATCAGTGAGCCAGCCGGGACAGGAGGTGAGACTAACTATGGCTACACCTTC. It codes for CAISEPAGTGGETNYGYTF.

This clone appeared a few times. J is TRBJ1-3 and V is TRBV29-1; D might be TRBD1 (6 bases). Deletions cut 6 bases from V and 5 bases from J, with 14 bases between. Germline CDR1 reads SQVTM; CDR2 reads ANQGSEA. The CDR3 is 13 residues long. The CDR3 reads CSVITGIRNTIYF. CDR3 DNA sequence: TGCAGCGTGATCACAGGGATACGAAACACCATATATTTT.

The chain combines TRBV5-1 with TRBJ2-7, with unresolved D. V was pared by 0 bases and J by 4 bases, with 5 bases between. From germline, CDR1 is SGHRS and CDR2 YFSETQ. There are 12 residues in the CDR3. The CDR3 DNA sequence: TGCGCCAGCAGCTTGGTTTCGTACGAGCAGTACTTC. Protein: CASSLVSYEQYF.

The sample holds one count of this clone. The chain joins TRBV19 to TRBJ2-3; D unclear. V was cut by 3 bases and J by 5 bases, with 3 bases left in between. The CDR3 spans 11 residues. Germline CDR1 and CDR2: LNHDA and SQIVND (reference sequence). The CDR3, as DNA: TGTGCCAGTAGTATTCTAGATACGCAGTATTTT. It translates to CASSILDTQYF.

The chain recombines TRBV4-3 with TRBJ2-3; 9 nucleotides agree with TRBD2. The germline V gene encodes CDR1 LGHNA and CDR2 YSLEER. V lost 5 bases to trimming and J lost 4 bases; unmatched junction nucleotides: 13. CDR3 length: 17 residues. The CDR3 loop reads CASSASRGGAVSDTQYF. In DNA, the CDR3 is TGCGCCAGCAGCGCCTCCCGCGGGGGGGCAGTGTCAGATACGCAGTATTTT.

The chain recombines TRBV27 with TRBJ1-5, with 8 bases identical to TRBD1. The junction had 13 bases not matched to a gene; V was cut back by 6 bases and J by 0 bases. CDR3 size: 18 residues. CDR1 is MNHEY and CDR2 is SMNVEV in the germline V gene (reference sequence). CDR3 in DNA: TGTGCCAGCAGCCGGGGGACAGGATCCCTGTTTAGCAATCAGCCCCAGCATTTT. It codes for CASSRGTGSLFSNQPQHF.

This rearrangement joins TRBV5-6 to TRBJ1-4; D unclear. The V end lost 6 bases, the J end lost 5 bases, and 17 bases lay between the germline ends. Germline loops: CDR1 SGHDT, CDR2 YYEEEE. The length of the CDR3 is 15 residues. This chain's CDR3 is CASTPRFVTNEKLFF. In nucleotides, the CDR3 is TGTGCCAGCACCCCCAGGTTTGTCACCAATGAAAAACTGTTTTTT.

The V and J genes are TRBV13 and TRBJ2-5; 7 bases fit TRBD2. J lost 2 bases, V lost 5 bases, and 17 bases had no gene match. The germline gives CDR1 PRHDT, CDR2 FYEKMQ (reference sequence). The CDR3 is 18 amino acids. In DNA form, the CDR3 reads TGTGCCAGCAGCACAAAGACCCTGGGAGCGGGGAAACAAGAGACCCAGTACTTC. As protein: CASSTKTLGAGKQETQYF.

This chain joins TRBV6-1 and TRBJ1-4, with D uncertain. Trimming pared 4 bases from V and 3 bases from J, leaving 18 bases between. Germline values: CDR1 MNHNS, CDR2 SASEGT. This CDR3 has 17 amino acids. The CDR3 sequence: CASSVGELGFANEKLFF. The CDR3 nucleotides read TGTGCCAGCAGTGTAGGTGAGCTCGGGTTTGCTAATGAAAAACTGTTTTTT.

The J gene is TRBJ1-3, the V gene TRBV29-1; D is uncertain. CDR1 and CDR2 from the germline V gene are SQVTM and ANQGSEA. This CDR3 has 14 amino acids. V was cut by 5 bases and J by 0 bases, with 11 bases left in between. The CDR3 DNA sequence: TGCAGCGTTTTGATGGGAGGCTCTGGAAACACCATATATTTT. Amino acid sequence: CSVLMGGSGNTIYF.

The V and J genes are TRBV6-5 and TRBJ2-6; D is unclear. CDR1 and CDR2 from the germline V gene are MNHEY and SVGAGI. The CDR3 is 15 residues long. Trimming left V 2 bases short and J 0 bases short, with 5 bases between. The CDR3 sequence: CASSYGPSGANVLTF. CDR3 DNA: TGTGCCAGCAGTTACGGCCCCTCTGGGGCCAACGTCCTGACTTTC.

The rearrangement joins TRBV9 to TRBJ2-7, with D possibly matching TRBD1 (6 bases). The CDR3 contains 14 residues. CDR1 and CDR2 from the germline V gene are SGDLS and YYNGEE. Trimming left V 0 bases short and J 4 bases short, with 11 bases between. For the CDR3, the DNA is TGTGCCAGCAGCGTAGCCCCTAGGGGGTACGAGCAGTACTTC. This codes for CASSVAPRGYEQYF.

V usage is TRBV6-5 and J usage is TRBJ2-1, with no clear D. The CDR3 is 16 residues long. V shed 0 bases and J shed 0 bases, with 9 bases lying between them. CDR1 is MNHEY and CDR2 is SVGAGI in the germline V gene. CDR3 in DNA: TGTGCCAGCAGTTACTCTATCGCCAGCTCCTACAATGAGCAGTTCTTC. Translated, it gives CASSYSIASSYNEQFF.

Remarks on this clone: Because the CDR3's place on the DNA is in doubt, the DNA is left out and the CDR3 is given as listed by TCRdb. The genes are TRBV4-2 and TRBJ2-1; TRBD2 is the table's D call and was not checked against the DNA. From its first to its last residue, the CDR3 has 14 amino acids. Germline assignment: CDR1 LGHNA and CDR2 YNFKEQ. The CDR3 sequence: CASSHFGGGNERFF.

This sequence joins TRBV23-1 and TRBJ1-2; 8 nucleotides match TRBD1. TRBV23-1 is assigned to the ORF class and has an uncertain function. J gave up 10 bases and V 6 bases, and 13 bases lay outside the gene matches. This CDR3 has 14 residues. The CDR3 loop is CASRLQGEKSFYTF. In nucleotides, the CDR3 is TGCGCCAGCAGGCTACAGGGGGAAAAATCCTTCTACACCTTC.

This clone was observed a handful of times. The chain is built from TRBV7-6 and TRBJ1-3; 7 positions match TRBD1. V shed 1 base and J 2 bases; nucleotides not matched to a gene: 2. The CDR3 runs to 15 residues. The germline CDR1 and CDR2 sequences are SGHVS and FNYEAQ. The CDR3 bases are TGTGCCAGCAGCTTAGTCCAGGGGGCTGGAAACACCATATATTTT. Encoded protein: CASSLVQGAGNTIYF.

The V call is TRBV30, the J call TRBJ2-3; 9 bases line up with TRBD2. The CDR3 consists of 15 residues. Per the germline V gene, CDR1 is GTSNPN and CDR2 is SVGIG (reference sequence). Unmatched junction bases numbered 7, after V lost 3 bases and J lost 3 bases. CDR3 region: CAWSVPSGVTDTQYF. The DNA of the CDR3 is TGTGCCTGGAGCGTCCCTAGCGGGGTGACAGATACGCAGTATTTT.